This entry is about one TCR beta chain. Its specificity is unknown. This sample is part of a study of blood T cells in healthy people across ages. At the level of the study: Through template switching, about one barcoded beta molecule was captured per two T cells, as measured in model experiments. Study results and limitations: PBMCs were not sorted, which prevented a conclusive comparison of naive versus antigen-experienced cells.

Germline-derived CDR1 and CDR2 are SGHVT and SQSDAQ. The CDR3 runs to 15 residues. Trimming cost V 5 bases and J 1 base; bases outside gene matches: 6. A sample-barcoded 5' primer and a J-beta primer mix were used in a second PCR of roughly 6 to 12 cycles. TCRdb independently ran MiXCR on the 5' RACE reads; one entry per CDR3 protein. The sample has roughly 720,000 distinct CDR3 sequences, approximately 55% seen once; the top ten hold around 40%. This TCR came from an elderly man in good health. V gene TRBV7-4 combines with J gene TRBJ1-1; TRBD1 matches at 8 bases. Sequencing was done on a sample of blood. CDR3 coding DNA: TGTGCCAGCAGCCTCTCGGACAGGGCGAACACTGAAGCTTTCTTT. It specifies CASSLSDRANTEAFF.